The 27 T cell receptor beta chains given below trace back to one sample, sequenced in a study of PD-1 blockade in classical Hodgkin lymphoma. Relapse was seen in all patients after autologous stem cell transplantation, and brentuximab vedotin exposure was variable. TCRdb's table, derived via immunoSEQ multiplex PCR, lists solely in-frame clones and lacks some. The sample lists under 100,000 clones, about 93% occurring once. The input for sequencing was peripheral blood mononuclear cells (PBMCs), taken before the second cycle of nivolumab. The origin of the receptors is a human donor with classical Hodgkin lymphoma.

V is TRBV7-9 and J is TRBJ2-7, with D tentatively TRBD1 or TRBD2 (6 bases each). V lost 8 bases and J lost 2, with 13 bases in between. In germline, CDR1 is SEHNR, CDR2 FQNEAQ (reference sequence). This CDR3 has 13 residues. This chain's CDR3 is CASLGGITYEQYF. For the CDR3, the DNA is TGTGCCAGCCTAGGGGGGATTACCTACGAGCAGTACTTC.

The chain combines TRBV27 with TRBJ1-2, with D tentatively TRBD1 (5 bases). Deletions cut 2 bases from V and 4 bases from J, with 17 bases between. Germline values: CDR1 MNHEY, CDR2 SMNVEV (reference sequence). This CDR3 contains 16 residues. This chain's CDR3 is CASSLKTPAGSYGYTF. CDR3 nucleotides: TGTGCCAGCAGTTTAAAAACCCCGGCAGGGTCCTATGGCTACACCTTC.

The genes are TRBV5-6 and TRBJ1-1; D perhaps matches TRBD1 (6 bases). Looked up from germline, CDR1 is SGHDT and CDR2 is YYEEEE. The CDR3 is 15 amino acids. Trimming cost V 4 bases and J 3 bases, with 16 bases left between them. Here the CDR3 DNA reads TGTGCCAGCAGCGGGATCGGGGGCCGGGACACTGAAGCTTTCTTT. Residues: CASSGIGGRDTEAFF.

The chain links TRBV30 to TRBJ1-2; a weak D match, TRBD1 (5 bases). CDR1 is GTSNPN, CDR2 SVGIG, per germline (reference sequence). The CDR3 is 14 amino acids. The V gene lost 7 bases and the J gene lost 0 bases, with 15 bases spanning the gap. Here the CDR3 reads CASWDFVANYGYTF. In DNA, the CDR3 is TGTGCCTCCTGGGACTTCGTAGCTAACTATGGCTACACCTTC.

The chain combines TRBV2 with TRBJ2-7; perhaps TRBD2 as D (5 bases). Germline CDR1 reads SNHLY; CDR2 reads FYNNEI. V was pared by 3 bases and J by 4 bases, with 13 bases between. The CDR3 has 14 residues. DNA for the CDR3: TGTGCCAGCAGTGAGGCCGGGGTCCGGTACGAGCAGTACTTC. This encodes CASSEAGVRYEQYF.

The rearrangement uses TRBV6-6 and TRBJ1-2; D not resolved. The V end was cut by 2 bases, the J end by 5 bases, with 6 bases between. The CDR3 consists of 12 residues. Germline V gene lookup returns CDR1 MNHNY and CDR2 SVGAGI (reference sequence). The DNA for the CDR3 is TGTGCCAGCAGTTACGGCACGTATGGCTACACCTTC. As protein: CASSYGTYGYTF.

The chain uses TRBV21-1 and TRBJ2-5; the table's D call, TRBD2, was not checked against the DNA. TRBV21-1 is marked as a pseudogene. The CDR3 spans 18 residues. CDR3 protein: CASSKEAFEGNKGETQYF. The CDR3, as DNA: TGTGCCAGCAGCAAAGAAGCCTTCGAGGGAAATAAGGGAGAGACCCAGTACTTC.

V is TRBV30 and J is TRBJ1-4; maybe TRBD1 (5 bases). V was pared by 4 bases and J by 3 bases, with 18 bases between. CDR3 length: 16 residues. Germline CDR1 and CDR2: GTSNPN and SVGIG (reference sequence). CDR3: CAWTPHGGRANEKLFF. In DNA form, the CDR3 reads TGTGCCTGGACCCCGCACGGGGGTAGGGCTAATGAAAAACTGTTTTTT.

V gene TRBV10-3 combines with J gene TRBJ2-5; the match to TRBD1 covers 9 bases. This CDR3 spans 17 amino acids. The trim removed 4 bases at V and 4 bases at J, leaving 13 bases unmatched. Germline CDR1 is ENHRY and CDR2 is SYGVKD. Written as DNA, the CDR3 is TGTGCCATCAGTGGGGGCCCGACAGGGGGTAAAGGAGAGACCCAGTACTTC. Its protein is CAISGGPTGGKGETQYF.

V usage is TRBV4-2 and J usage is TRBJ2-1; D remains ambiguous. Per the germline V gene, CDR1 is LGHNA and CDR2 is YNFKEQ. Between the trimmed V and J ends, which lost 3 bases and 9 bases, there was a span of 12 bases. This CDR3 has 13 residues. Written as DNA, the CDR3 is TGTGCCAGCAGCCAGCACTTAGACGGTGAGCAGTTCTTC. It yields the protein CASSQHLDGEQFF.

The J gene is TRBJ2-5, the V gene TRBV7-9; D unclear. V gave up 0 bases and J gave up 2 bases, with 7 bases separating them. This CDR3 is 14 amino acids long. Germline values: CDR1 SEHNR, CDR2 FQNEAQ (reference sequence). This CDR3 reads CASSLAGGQETQYF. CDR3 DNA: TGTGCCAGCAGCTTAGCTGGCGGACAAGAGACCCAGTACTTC. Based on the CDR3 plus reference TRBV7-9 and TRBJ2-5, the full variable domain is DTGVSQNPRHKITKRGQNVTFRCDPISEHNRLYWYRQTLGQGPEFLTYFQNEAQLEKSRLLSDRFSAERPKGSFSTLEIQRTEQGDSAMYLCASSLAGGQETQYFGPGTRLLVL.

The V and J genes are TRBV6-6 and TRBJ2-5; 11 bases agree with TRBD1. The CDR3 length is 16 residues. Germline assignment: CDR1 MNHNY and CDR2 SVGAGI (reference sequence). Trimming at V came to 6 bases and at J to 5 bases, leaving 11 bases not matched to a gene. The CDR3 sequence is CASRPPRDRGVETQYF. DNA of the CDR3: TGTGCCAGCAGACCCCCCCGGGACAGGGGGGTGGAGACCCAGTACTTC.

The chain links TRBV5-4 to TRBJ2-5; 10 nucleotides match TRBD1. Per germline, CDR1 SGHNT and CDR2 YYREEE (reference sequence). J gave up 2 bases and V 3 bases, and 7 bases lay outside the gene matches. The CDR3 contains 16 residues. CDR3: CASSSDRGLGQETQYF. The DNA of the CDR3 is TGTGCCAGCAGCTCCGACAGGGGGCTTGGTCAAGAGACCCAGTACTTC.

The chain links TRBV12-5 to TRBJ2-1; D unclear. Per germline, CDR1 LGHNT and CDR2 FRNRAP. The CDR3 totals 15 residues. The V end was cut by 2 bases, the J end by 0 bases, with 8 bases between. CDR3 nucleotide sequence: TGTGCTAGTGGTTTGACTACGACCTCCTACAATGAGCAGTTCTTC. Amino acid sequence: CASGLTTTSYNEQFF.

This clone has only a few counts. The DNA for the CDR3 is TGCAGCGTTGTGACAGGGACAGACTATGGCTACACCTTC. This translates into CSVVTGTDYGYTF. V usage is TRBV29-1 and J usage is TRBJ1-2; TRBD1 matches 7 bases. Germline V gives CDR1 SQVTM, CDR2 ANQGSEA. J lost 3 bases, V lost 4 bases, and 5 bases had no gene match. The length of the CDR3 is 13 residues.

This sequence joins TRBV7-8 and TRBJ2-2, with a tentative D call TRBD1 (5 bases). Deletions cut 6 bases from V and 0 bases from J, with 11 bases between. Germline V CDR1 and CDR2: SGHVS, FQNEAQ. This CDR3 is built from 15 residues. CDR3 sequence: CASRGRGANTGELFF. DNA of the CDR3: TGTGCCAGCAGAGGAAGGGGTGCGAACACCGGGGAGCTGTTTTTT. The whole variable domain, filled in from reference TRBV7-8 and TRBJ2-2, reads GAGVSQSPRYKVAKRGQDVALRCDPISGHVSLFWYQQALGQGPEFLTYFQNEAQLDKSGLPSDRFFAERPEGSVSTLKIQRTQQEDSAVYLCASRGRGANTGELFFGEGSRLTVL.

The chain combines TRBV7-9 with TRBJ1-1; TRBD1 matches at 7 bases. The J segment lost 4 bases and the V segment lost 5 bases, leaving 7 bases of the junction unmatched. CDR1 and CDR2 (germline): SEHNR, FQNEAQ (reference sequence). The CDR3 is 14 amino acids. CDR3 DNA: TGTGCCAGCAGCGTCGCAGACAGGGCCACTGAAGCTTTCTTT. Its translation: CASSVADRATEAFF.

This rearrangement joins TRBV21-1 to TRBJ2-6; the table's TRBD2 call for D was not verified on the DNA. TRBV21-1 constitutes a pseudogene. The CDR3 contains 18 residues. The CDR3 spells CASSKVGGPLSGANVLTF. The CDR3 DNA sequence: TGTGCCAGCAGCAAAGTGGGGGGGCCGCTCTCTGGGGCCAACGTCCTGACTTTC.

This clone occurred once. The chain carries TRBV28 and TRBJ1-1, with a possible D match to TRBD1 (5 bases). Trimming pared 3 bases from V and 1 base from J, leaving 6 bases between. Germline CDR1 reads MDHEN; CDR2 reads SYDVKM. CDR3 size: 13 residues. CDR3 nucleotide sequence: TGTGCCAGCAGTTTTACAGGGAACACTGAAGCTTTCTTT. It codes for CASSFTGNTEAFF.

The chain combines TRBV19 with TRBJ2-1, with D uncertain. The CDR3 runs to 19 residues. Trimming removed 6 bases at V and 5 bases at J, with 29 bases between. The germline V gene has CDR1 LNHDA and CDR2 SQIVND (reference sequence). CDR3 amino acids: CASSLYGSYSSQINNEQFF. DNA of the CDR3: TGTGCCAGTAGCCTTTATGGCTCCTATTCTTCCCAAATAAACAATGAGCAGTTCTTC. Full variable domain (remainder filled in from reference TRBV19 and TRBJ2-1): DGGITQSPKYLFRKEGQNVTLSCEQNLNHDAMYWYRQDPGQGLRLIYYSQIVNDFQKGDIAEGYSVSREKKESFPLTVTSAQKNPTAFYLCASSLYGSYSSQINNEQFFGPGTRLTVL.

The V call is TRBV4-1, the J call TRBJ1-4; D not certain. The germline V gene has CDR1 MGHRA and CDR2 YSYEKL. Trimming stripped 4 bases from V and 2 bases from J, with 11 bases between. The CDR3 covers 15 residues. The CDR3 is CASSRPGSTNEKLFF. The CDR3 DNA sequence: TGCGCCAGCAGCCGTCCTGGGAGTACTAATGAAAAACTGTTTTTT.

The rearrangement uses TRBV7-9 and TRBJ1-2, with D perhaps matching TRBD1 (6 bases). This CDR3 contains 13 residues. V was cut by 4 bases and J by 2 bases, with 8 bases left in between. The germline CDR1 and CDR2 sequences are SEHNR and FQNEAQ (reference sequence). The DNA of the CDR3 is TGTGCCAGCAGCTCCGGACAGAACTATGGCTACACCTTC. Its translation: CASSSGQNYGYTF.

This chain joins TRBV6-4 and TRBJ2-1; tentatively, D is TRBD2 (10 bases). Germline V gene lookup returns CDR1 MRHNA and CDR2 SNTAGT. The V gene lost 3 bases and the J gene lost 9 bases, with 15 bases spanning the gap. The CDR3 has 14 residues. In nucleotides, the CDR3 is TGTGCCAGCAGTGAACTAGCGGGACAGGGTGAGCAGTTCTTC. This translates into CASSELAGQGEQFF.

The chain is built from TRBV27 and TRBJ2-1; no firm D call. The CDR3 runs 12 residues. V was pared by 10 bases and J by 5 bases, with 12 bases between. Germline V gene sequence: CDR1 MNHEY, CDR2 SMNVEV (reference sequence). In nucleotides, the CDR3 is TGTGCCACGCTCAGGCCCAACAATGAGCAGTTCTTC. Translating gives CATLRPNNEQFF.

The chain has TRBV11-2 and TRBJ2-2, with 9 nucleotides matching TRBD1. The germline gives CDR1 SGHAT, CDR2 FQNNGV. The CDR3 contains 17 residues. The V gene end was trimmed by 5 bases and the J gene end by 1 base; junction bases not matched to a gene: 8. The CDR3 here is CASSRAPGQGNTGELFF. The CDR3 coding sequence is TGTGCCAGCAGCCGAGCCCCGGGACAGGGGAACACCGGGGAGCTGTTTTTT.

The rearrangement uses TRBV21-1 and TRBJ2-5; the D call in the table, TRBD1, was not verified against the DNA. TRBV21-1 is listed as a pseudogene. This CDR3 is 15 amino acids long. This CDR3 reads CASSKGNRVRETQYF. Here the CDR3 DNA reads TGTGCCAGCAGCAAAGGAAACAGGGTTAGGGAGACCCAGTACTTC.

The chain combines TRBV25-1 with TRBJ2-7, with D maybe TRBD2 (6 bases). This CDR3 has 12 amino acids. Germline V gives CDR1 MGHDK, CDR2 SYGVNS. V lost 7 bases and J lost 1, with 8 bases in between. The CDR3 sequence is CASTGTSYEQYF. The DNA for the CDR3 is TGTGCCAGCACCGGGACTTCCTACGAGCAGTACTTC.